This T cell receptor delta chain was recovered during a study of Vδ1+ human thymocytes. Vdelta1+ thymocyte sorts reached between about 97% and 99.6% purity. The ends were cut back, 0 bases at V and 0 bases at J, with 20 bases in the middle. The CDR3 covers 19 residues. Germline-derived CDR1 and CDR2 are TSWWSYY and QGS. Turning to this clone: The antigen is not known.

Study observations and caveats: Approximately 20% of thymic delta-chain sequences were Vdelta2, with few Vdelta3, unlike blood Vdelta1+ controls. Thymic TRG and TRD repertoires appeared highly polyclonal, with Gaussian CDR3 length distributions. Bulk repertoire data may be misinterpreted because of unexpected Vdelta2 sequences.

The template was reverse-transcribed extracted RNA. The CDR3 regions were amplified by multiplex PCR from V-gene primers to a constant-region primer. TCRdb fed the multiplex PCR reads into CATT to redo clone calling. The sample consists of some 73,000 delta-chain clones, around 32% of them appearing once. The TCR originated in a boy in the first two years of life who had congenital heart surgery. Input material: Vdelta1+ gamma-delta thymocytes from the thymus. As to subset: FACS-sorted CD3+ TCRalphabeta- TCRVdelta1+ TCRVdelta2- thymocytes. The V and J genes are TRDV1 and TRDJ1, with D tentatively TRDD3 (6 bases). In nucleotides, the CDR3 is TGTGCTCTTGGGGAACTAGGAGTAGTGACTGACTGGGACACCGATAAACTCATCTTT. It specifies CALGELGVVTDWDTDKLIF.